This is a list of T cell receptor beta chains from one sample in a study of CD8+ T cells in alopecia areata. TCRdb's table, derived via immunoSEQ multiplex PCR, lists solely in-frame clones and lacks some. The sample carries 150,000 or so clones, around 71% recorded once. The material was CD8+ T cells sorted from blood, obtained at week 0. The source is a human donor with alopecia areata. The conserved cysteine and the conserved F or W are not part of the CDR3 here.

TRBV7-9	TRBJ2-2	ASSLFRQNTGELF
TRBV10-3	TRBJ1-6	AIGDSPLH
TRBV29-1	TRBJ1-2	SVVAANYGYT
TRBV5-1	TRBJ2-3	ASSFAGLAGGPDTQY
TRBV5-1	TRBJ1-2	ASSLRDRDGYT
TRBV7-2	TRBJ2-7	ASSLNPYEQY
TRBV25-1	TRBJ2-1	ASSDGGASNEQF
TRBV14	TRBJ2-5	ASSQGASLRETQY
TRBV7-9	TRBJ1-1	ASSLNGAEAF
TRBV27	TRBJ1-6	ASSQGQGLNSPLH
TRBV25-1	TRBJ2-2	ASLRDTTGELF
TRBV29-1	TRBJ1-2	SVEPRGDNYGYT
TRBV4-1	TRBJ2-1	ASSHSGGSQNEQF
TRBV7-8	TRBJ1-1	ASSLGAQGAF
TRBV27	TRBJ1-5	ASSGGLDQPQH
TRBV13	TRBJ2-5	ASSFGPQETQY
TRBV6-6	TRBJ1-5	ASSYSPGNQPQH
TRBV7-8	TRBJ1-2	ASSLNRDRGQGYT
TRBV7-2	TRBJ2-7	ASSQGQGLPYEQY
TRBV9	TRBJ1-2	ASSVAWEGTGGYT
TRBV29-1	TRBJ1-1	SVPLLTPGGTEAF
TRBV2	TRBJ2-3	ASRRAHTDTQY
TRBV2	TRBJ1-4	ASSDPGTELTNEKLF
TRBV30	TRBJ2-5	AWSVWGSTETQY
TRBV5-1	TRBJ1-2	ASSYGYGYT
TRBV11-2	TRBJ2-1	ASSFPGGGRDEQF
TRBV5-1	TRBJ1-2	ASSLELGEAGYT
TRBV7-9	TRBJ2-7	ASNLMGASYEQY
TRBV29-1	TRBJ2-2	SVVTDTGELF
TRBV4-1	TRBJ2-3	ASSQDRGTDTQY
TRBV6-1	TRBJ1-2	ASSERVPRGREYGYT
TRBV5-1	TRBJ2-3	ASSLGQGADTQY
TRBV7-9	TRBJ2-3	ASSSGTDTQY
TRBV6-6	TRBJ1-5	ASSLDRGLSNQPQH
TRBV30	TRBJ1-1	AWSPTPNTEAF
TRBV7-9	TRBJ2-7	ASSYSRPEQY
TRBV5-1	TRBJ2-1	ASSVSPPGEQF
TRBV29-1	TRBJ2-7	SVRGQVHEQY
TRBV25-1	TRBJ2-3	ASSEGWGADTQY
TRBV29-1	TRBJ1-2	SVVWGYGYT
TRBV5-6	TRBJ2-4	ASSLDGGWRNVIQY
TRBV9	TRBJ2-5	ASSVGTSDQETQY
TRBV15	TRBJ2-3	ATSTPDRGLADTQY
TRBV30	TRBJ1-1	AWIAGPEAF
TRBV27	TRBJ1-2	ASSTGRLAMNT
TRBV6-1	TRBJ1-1	ASSQGTGFPPNTEAF
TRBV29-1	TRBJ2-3	SVPFGDTQY
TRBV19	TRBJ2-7	ASSQGDNSYEQY
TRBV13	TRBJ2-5	ASSSPQETQY
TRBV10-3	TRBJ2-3	AISESILAGRYTDTQY
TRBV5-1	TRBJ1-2	ASSLDPPGADGYT
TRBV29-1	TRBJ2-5	SVETGTGVQETQY
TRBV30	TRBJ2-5	AWSEIWGLIQETQY